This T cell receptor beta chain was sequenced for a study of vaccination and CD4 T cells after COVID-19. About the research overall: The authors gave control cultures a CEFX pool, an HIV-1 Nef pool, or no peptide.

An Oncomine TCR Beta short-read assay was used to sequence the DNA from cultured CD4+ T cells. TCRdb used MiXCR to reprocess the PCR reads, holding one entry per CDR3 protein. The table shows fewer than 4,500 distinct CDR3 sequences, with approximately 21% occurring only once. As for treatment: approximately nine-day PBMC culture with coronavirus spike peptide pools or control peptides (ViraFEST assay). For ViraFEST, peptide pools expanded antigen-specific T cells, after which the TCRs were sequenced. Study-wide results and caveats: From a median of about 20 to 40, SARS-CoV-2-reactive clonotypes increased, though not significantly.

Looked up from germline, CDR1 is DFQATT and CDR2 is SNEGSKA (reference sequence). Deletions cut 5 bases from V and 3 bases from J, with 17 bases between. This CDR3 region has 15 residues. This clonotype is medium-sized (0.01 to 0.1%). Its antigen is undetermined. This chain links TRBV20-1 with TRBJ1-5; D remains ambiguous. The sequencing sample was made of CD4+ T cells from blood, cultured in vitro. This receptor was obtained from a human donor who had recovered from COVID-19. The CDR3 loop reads CSAGPRAGFNQPQHF. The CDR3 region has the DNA TGCAGTGCTGGCCCGCGGGCCGGTTTCAATCAGCCCCAGCATTTT.